Described below is a single T cell receptor beta chain sequence and its context. This entry comes from a study of T cell responses to AZD1222 COVID-19 vaccine. The CDR3 consists of 15 residues. CDR1 and CDR2 (germline): MDHEN, SYDVKM. V was trimmed by 5 bases and J by 9 bases, leaving 20 bases between them. Sequencing used immunoSEQ multiplex PCR; TCRdb keeps in-frame clones, though not all of them. The sample holds 180,000 or so clones, roughly 94% seen once. This sequence joins TRBV28 and TRBJ1-5; the D is unclear. The TCR comes from an adult in good health. The source was peripheral blood, collected on day 0 of AZD1222 vaccination. CDR3 loop: CASSPPGPGGPPQHF. CDR3 nucleotide sequence: TGTGCCAGCAGTCCCCCAGGCCCCGGAGGGCCGCCCCAGCATTTT.